This is a list of T cell receptor beta chains from one sample in a study of early T cells in non-severe SARS-CoV-2 infection. A single record per CDR3 protein comes from TCRdb applying MiXCR to the 5' RACE reads. The repertoire holds some 76,000 distinct CDR3 sequences, with roughly 13% as singletons. Sequencing was carried out using whole blood. These receptors were obtained from an adult who was a healthcare worker with PCR-confirmed SARS-CoV-2 infection or an uninfected control (not recorded which). Each CDR3 is given with its conserved first and last residue. Each record gives: D gene, V gene, CDR3 protein. D genes are given only for firm matches.

d_call: NA; v_call: TRBV5-1; cdr3_aa: CASSFDAGSGELFF
d_call: TRBD1; v_call: TRBV6-5; cdr3_aa: CASRRGQGAPRAFF
d_call: NA; v_call: TRBV30; cdr3_aa: CAWSLTTNEQFF
d_call: NA; v_call: TRBV7-2; cdr3_aa: CASSWPGRRTGELFF
d_call: NA; v_call: TRBV4-3; cdr3_aa: CASSQGNSEAFF
d_call: NA; v_call: TRBV20-1; cdr3_aa: CSAPPVTGYTF
d_call: NA; v_call: TRBV4-3; cdr3_aa: CASSQGRFGAGPVHEQYF
d_call: NA; v_call: TRBV18; cdr3_aa: CASSLQGGDDGYTF
d_call: NA; v_call: TRBV10-2; cdr3_aa: CASGSFAEQFF
d_call: NA; v_call: TRBV2; cdr3_aa: CASTPGRNTGELFF
d_call: TRBD1; v_call: TRBV4-2; cdr3_aa: CASSDTGGASDTQYF
d_call: NA; v_call: TRBV20-1; cdr3_aa: CSARDRVHPYNEQFF
d_call: NA; v_call: TRBV5-4; cdr3_aa: CASTQYLGGLETQYF
d_call: TRBD2; v_call: TRBV9; cdr3_aa: CASSVEGLAGEFRELFF
d_call: NA; v_call: TRBV11-2; cdr3_aa: CASNLRRNEQFF
d_call: NA; v_call: TRBV12-3/TRBV12-4; cdr3_aa: CASKRGAPATGELFF
d_call: NA; v_call: TRBV20-1; cdr3_aa: CSAIKGPERGETQYF
d_call: NA; v_call: TRBV11-2; cdr3_aa: CASSLDSGQSREAFF
d_call: TRBD2; v_call: TRBV20-1; cdr3_aa: CSASNGGTNTGELFF
d_call: NA; v_call: TRBV9; cdr3_aa: CASSVEGISGANVLTF
d_call: NA; v_call: TRBV18; cdr3_aa: CASSPSGGRTEAFF
d_call: TRBD1; v_call: TRBV6-5; cdr3_aa: CASSSWGQGDNEQFF
d_call: NA; v_call: TRBV7-6; cdr3_aa: CASSLAQQGTSSENTIYF
d_call: NA; v_call: TRBV20-1; cdr3_aa: CSAMALTGNEQFF
d_call: NA; v_call: TRBV7-6; cdr3_aa: CASSLRQRNEQYF
d_call: TRBD2; v_call: TRBV12-3/TRBV12-4; cdr3_aa: CASSLLGLAGDETQYF
d_call: NA; v_call: TRBV6-6; cdr3_aa: CASSQEDYGYTF
d_call: NA; v_call: TRBV29-1; cdr3_aa: CSVNHLQETQYF
d_call: NA; v_call: TRBV12-3/TRBV12-4; cdr3_aa: CASSLEFNEQFF
d_call: NA; v_call: TRBV6-6; cdr3_aa: CASSYALQGRDYGYTF
d_call: NA; v_call: TRBV5-1; cdr3_aa: CASSTGTYEQYF
d_call: NA; v_call: TRBV7-9; cdr3_aa: CASTRQGGWLSGKADLGNEQFF
d_call: NA; v_call: TRBV6-1; cdr3_aa: CASRQSNQPQHF
d_call: NA; v_call: TRBV7-6; cdr3_aa: CASSLAPGTYEQYF
d_call: TRBD1; v_call: TRBV6-5; cdr3_aa: CASSSPGQGEAFF
d_call: NA; v_call: TRBV6-2/TRBV6-3; cdr3_aa: CASSWISNQPQHF
d_call: NA; v_call: TRBV29-1; cdr3_aa: CSTFDNEQFF
d_call: NA; v_call: TRBV20-1; cdr3_aa: CSAAAHSGTTSTDTQYF
d_call: NA; v_call: TRBV7-2; cdr3_aa: CASSLRRTLNYGYTF
d_call: TRBD1; v_call: TRBV7-9; cdr3_aa: CASSSDRGLRDTQYF
d_call: NA; v_call: TRBV2; cdr3_aa: CASSELLPEEAQYF
d_call: NA; v_call: TRBV7-2; cdr3_aa: CASSPISGANEKLFF
d_call: TRBD1; v_call: TRBV6-6; cdr3_aa: CASSGSGTGDTEAFF
d_call: NA; v_call: TRBV7-6; cdr3_aa: CASSLGPQETQYF
d_call: NA; v_call: TRBV2; cdr3_aa: CASSGGFGKAFF
d_call: NA; v_call: TRBV4-3; cdr3_aa: CASSQEEGGPDTQYF
d_call: NA; v_call: TRBV3-1; cdr3_aa: CASSQVRALGGNEKLFF
d_call: NA; v_call: TRBV6-1; cdr3_aa: CASRADPLSENSPLHF
d_call: NA; v_call: TRBV5-5; cdr3_aa: CASSLGQANSYEQYF
d_call: TRBD1; v_call: TRBV6-2/TRBV6-3; cdr3_aa: CASSYGDSYQPQHF
d_call: NA; v_call: TRBV6-2/TRBV6-3; cdr3_aa: CASTPGGHSYEQYF
d_call: TRBD1; v_call: TRBV19; cdr3_aa: CASSWGQGTYNEQFF
d_call: NA; v_call: TRBV7-8; cdr3_aa: CASSLARANTGELFF
d_call: NA; v_call: TRBV10-3; cdr3_aa: CATALRAGELFF
d_call: NA; v_call: TRBV7-9; cdr3_aa: CASSPRGGRTTEAFF
d_call: NA; v_call: TRBV19; cdr3_aa: CASSGEPLGNTIYF
d_call: NA; v_call: TRBV12-3/TRBV12-4; cdr3_aa: CASSFQGRITNEKLFF
d_call: TRBD1; v_call: TRBV6-5; cdr3_aa: CASSYLASGGKGYTF
d_call: NA; v_call: TRBV20-1; cdr3_aa: CSADQRFTSTDTQYF
d_call: NA; v_call: TRBV11-2; cdr3_aa: CASSDRTNYGYTF